The subject of this entry is one T cell receptor beta chain. This sample is part of a study of T cells in narcolepsy. The CDR3 length is 13 residues. Between the trimmed V and J ends, which lost 8 bases and 6 bases, there was a span of 16 bases. Looked up from germline, CDR1 is ENHRY and CDR2 is SYGVKD. Some clones are missing from TCRdb's copy, which holds only in-frame ones; the method was immunoSEQ multiplex PCR. The sample has about 25,000 clones, roughly four fifths seen once. Specimen: CD45RA- memory CD4+ T cells from PBMCs. The V gene is TRBV10-3, the J gene TRBJ1-1; D perhaps matches TRBD1 (6 bases). The sequence was obtained from a human donor with narcolepsy. The CDR3 region has the DNA TGTGCCATCTCAACCGAGGGGGACGCTGAAGCTTTCTTT. It yields the protein CAISTEGDAEAFF.